The TCR beta chain described here comes from a study of circulating CD8 cells and anti-PD-1 response in melanoma (TCRdb year 2020). Turning to the overall study: Nivolumab was given to patients intravenously at 3 mg/kg every 2 weeks. The TCR repertoire analysis covered around eleven melanoma patients: 7 non-responders and 4 responders. The melanoma cohort had some 13 patients, seven of whom got anti-PD-1 as first-line therapy, while the other six had previously had targeted therapy or immunotherapy. Patients with complete or partial responses were classified as responders, and patients with stable or progressive disease (RECIST v1.1) were classified as non-responders. PD-1 on on-treatment samples was detected using a biotinylated anti-human IgG4 antibody.

Four subsets defined by PD-1 and/or TIGIT were sorted from live CD3+CD8+TCRalphabeta+ cells on a BD FACSAria II cell sorter. To characterize relevance to anti-PD-1 therapy response, circulating CD8 T cells were sorted into four subsets based on PD-1 and TIGIT expression. From each sorted CD8 T-cell subset, both TCR alpha and TCR beta chains were sequenced. Peripheral blood was drawn before the first anti-PD-1 injection and after two and four injections. Ficoll gradient centrifugation was used to isolate PBMCs right away. Until use, PBMCs were stored frozen in liquid nitrogen in RPMI containing about 21% FCS and approximately 10% DMSO. Thawed PBMCs were stained with a viability dye and antibodies against CD3, CD8alpha, TCRalphabeta, PD-1 and TIGIT. The RNeasy Kit was used to extract total RNA, and all samples had a RIN greater than 7. The germline V gene encodes CDR1 MNHEY and CDR2 SMNVEV (reference sequence). V was cut back by 8 bases and J by 1 base, leaving a gap of 10 bases between them. Taken from cysteine to phenylalanine, the CDR3 has 13 residues. Only the CDR3 portion is preserved as DNA: 39 bases, with reading frame beginning at the first base.

Data came from a NextSeq 500. TCR libraries were prepared from approximately 14 ng of total RNA with the QIAseq Immune Repertoire RNA Library Kit, Human TCR Panel. The TCR libraries were sequenced on an Illumina NextSeq using a Mid Output V2 kit and asymmetric 261x41 paired-end reads. Every TCR library was diluted down to around 4 nM, then pooled, denatured and loaded at about 0.92 pM. The original pipeline was this. The QIAGEN GeneGlobe Data Analysis Center was used to process TCR FASTQ files, and downstream analysis was done in R 3.5.2. Clonality was calculated as one minus Shannon entropy normalized by the log of the number of unique productive sequences. TRA or TRB clonotypes differing in abundance between baseline and M1 were identified within each subset by Fisher exact tests at 5% FDR. Clonotypes with differential abundance were put into four groups: emerging, expanding, contracting or non-expanding/contracting. Morisita's overlap index was used to measure repertoire overlap between patients. Through fastp at Q25 and MiXCR, TCRdb rebuilt clones from the public reads, retaining in-frame beta chains. All rows with the same CDR3 protein become a single entry with the most common DNA and genes. TCRdb, rather than the study authors, made the V and J calls. The sample table contains 550 to 850 distinct CDR3 sequences; only one count was recorded for roughly 8.2% of them. Around a third of the sample is taken by the ten largest.

By share, this clonotype ranks as large (0.1 to 1%). Its cognate antigen has yet to be identified. Nothing much larger sits one base from this clone, and base qualities are not available. The study at large found these results: Repertoires were largely private between subsets, with under 7.5% of TRB clonotypes shared at M1; sharing was highest between DPOS and TIGIT. Tumor material was not accessible, so tumor reactivity was assessed by peptide assays on expanded sorted subsets instead. The DNEG repertoire had the highest diversity, the PD-1 and DPOS repertoires had similar and higher clonality, and the TIGIT repertoires had the lowest diversity. Only baseline and M1 samples, drawn from a small cohort with few responders, went into the published TCR repertoire comparisons. Because of limited material, replicates were generally not included when the experiments were performed. The cohort included both treatment-naive and previously treated patients, and the authors noted that this mix could influence results.

This specimen was CD8+ T cells from PBMCs, taken at baseline or after one month of anti-PD-1 therapy (not recorded which). This sequence originates from a human donor with melanoma. Recombination connected TRBV27 to TRBJ2-3; possibly the D gene is TRBD1, per 5 matching bases. The nucleotide sequence is given as TGTGCCAGCCAAAAGACAGGCACAGATACGCAGTATTTT. Translated, this gives CASQKTGTDTQYF.